These 28 T cell receptor beta chains share one sample of origin, sequenced in a study of blood T cell repertoires in COVID-19. Sequencing used immunoSEQ multiplex PCR; TCRdb keeps in-frame clones, though not all of them. The sample includes about 85,000 clones, approximately 90% of them seen just once. The sequenced sample was peripheral blood. Receptors were obtained from a man aged 45-60 years with acute or convalescent COVID-19.

The chain is built from TRBV2 and TRBJ2-2; D possibly corresponds to TRBD1 (5 bases). This CDR3 spans 15 amino acids. With 5 bases removed from V and 4 bases from J, the gap between germline ends came to 14 bases. Germline CDR1 reads SNHLY; CDR2 reads FYNNEI. The CDR3 loop reads CASSNQVTVTGELFF. DNA for the CDR3: TGTGCCAGCAGTAACCAAGTGACAGTCACCGGGGAGCTGTTTTTT.

J is TRBJ2-2 and V is TRBV24-1; 9 nucleotides line up with TRBD2. This CDR3 is 17 amino acids long. Germline V lookup: CDR1 KGHDR, CDR2 SFDVKD. The trim removed 0 bases at V and 2 bases at J, leaving 3 bases unmatched. CDR3 in amino acids: CATSDLASGENTGELFF. CDR3 nucleotide sequence: TGTGCCACCAGTGATTTGGCTAGCGGGGAAAACACCGGGGAGCTGTTTTTT.

This sequence joins TRBV11-2 and TRBJ2-3; D possibly corresponds to TRBD1 (5 bases). This CDR3 is 11 amino acids long. Germline values: CDR1 SGHAT, CDR2 FQNNGV. Trimming cost V 4 bases and J 7 bases, with 6 bases left between them. CDR3 amino acids: CASSWGNTQYF. As DNA, the CDR3 is TGTGCCAGCAGCTGGGGCAATACGCAGTATTTT.

This clone was seen a single time. The chain links TRBV7-9 to TRBJ1-2; D not resolved. The CDR3 covers 15 residues. V lost 3 bases, J lost 3 bases, and 14 bases lay in between. The germline V gene has CDR1 SEHNR and CDR2 FQNEAQ (reference sequence). The DNA for the CDR3 is TGTGCCAGCAGCTTCGGTCAACGAAGTCACTATGGCTACACCTTC. Its translation: CASSFGQRSHYGYTF. Complete variable domain (other parts from reference TRBV7-9 and TRBJ1-2): DTGVSQNPRHKITKRGQNVTFRCDPISEHNRLYWYRQTLGQGPEFLTYFQNEAQLEKSRLLSDRFSAERPKGSFSTLEIQRTEQGDSAMYLCASSFGQRSHYGYTFGSGTRLTVV.

The CDR3 protein is CASSSSGRNTGELFF. As DNA, the CDR3 is TGTGCCAGCAGCTCTAGCGGGAGGAACACCGGGGAGCTGTTTTTT. The genes are TRBV11-3 and TRBJ2-2; 10 nucleotides align to TRBD2. The junction had 0 bases not matched to a gene; V was cut back by 4 bases and J by 1 base. Per germline, CDR1 SGHNT and CDR2 YENEEA. The CDR3 covers 15 residues.

This chain links TRBV4-3 with TRBJ1-4, with D possibly TRBD1 on 6 matching bases. The CDR3 extends over 14 amino acids. Germline V gene data show CDR1 as LGHNA and CDR2 as YSLEER. V was clipped by 2 bases and J by 8 bases, with 12 bases between them. The CDR3 DNA follows: TGCGCCAGCAGCCAAACAGGGAGGGGAGAAAAACTGTTTTTT. Translating it yields CASSQTGRGEKLFF.

The chain has TRBV29-1 and TRBJ1-1; D remains ambiguous. The V end lost 7 bases, the J end lost 5 bases, and 11 bases lay between the germline ends. The CDR3 has 11 amino acids. Germline CDR1 and CDR2: SQVTM and ANQGSEA. CDR3 nucleotides: TGCAGCGCCCCGTCGGGGACTGAAGCTTTCTTT. This codes for CSAPSGTEAFF.

In nucleotides, the CDR3 is TGTGCCATCCGCGACACAGCGGGGTACAATGAGCAGTTCTTC. Protein sequence: CAIRDTAGYNEQFF. This chain connects TRBV10-3 to TRBJ2-1; TRBD2 matches 7 bases. V was clipped by 8 bases and J by 4 bases; unmatched bases: 8. The CDR3 runs 14 residues. Per the germline V gene, CDR1 is ENHRY and CDR2 is SYGVKD.

The gene calls are TRBV6-5 and TRBJ1-2; 10 nucleotides match TRBD1. In germline, CDR1 is MNHEY, CDR2 SVGAGI. The CDR3 spans 15 residues. The junction had 8 bases not matched to a gene; V was cut back by 2 bases and J by 8 bases. CDR3 region: CASSYKTGGYGGYTF. The CDR3 DNA sequence: TGTGCCAGCAGTTACAAGACAGGGGGCTATGGGGGCTACACCTTC.

The rearrangement joins TRBV3-1 (or the pseudogene TRBV3-2) to TRBJ2-5; TRBD1 is a possible D gene (6 bases). With 2 bases removed from V and 2 bases from J, the gap between germline ends came to 12 bases. CDR1 and CDR2 from the germline V gene are LGHDT and YNNKEL (reference sequence). The CDR3 is made up of 15 amino acids. CDR3 amino acids: CASSQYRTEQETQYF. In DNA, the CDR3 is TGTGCCAGCAGCCAATACCGGACAGAACAAGAGACCCAGTACTTC.

The chain is built from TRBV7-9 and TRBJ1-3; D perhaps matches TRBD1 (6 bases). The CDR3 is 15 amino acids. Trimming removed 5 bases from V and 2 bases from J, with 13 bases in between. Per the germline V gene, CDR1 is SEHNR and CDR2 is FQNEAQ (reference sequence). In nucleotides, the CDR3 is TGTGCCAGCAGCGACGACAGGTCTGCTGGAAACACCATATATTTT. Encoded protein: CASSDDRSAGNTIYF. Drawing the rest from reference TRBV7-9 and TRBJ1-3, the complete variable domain is DTGVSQNPRHKITKRGQNVTFRCDPISEHNRLYWYRQTLGQGPEFLTYFQNEAQLEKSRLLSDRFSAERPKGSFSTLEIQRTEQGDSAMYLCASSDDRSAGNTIYFGEGSWLTVV.

This chain connects TRBV10-3 to TRBJ1-5; a weak D match, TRBD1 (5 bases). The length of the CDR3 is 15 residues. The germline V gene encodes CDR1 ENHRY and CDR2 SYGVKD. With 3 bases removed from V and 1 base from J, the gap between germline ends came to 10 bases. The CDR3 DNA reads as TGTGCCATCAGTGAATGGGGGGGAAGCAATCAGCCCCAGCATTTT. Translated, it gives CAISEWGGSNQPQHF.

The CDR3 bases are TGTGCCAGCAAAAAGGGGTTCGATGAGCAGTTCTTC. This codes for CASKKGFDEQFF. V is TRBV7-9 and J is TRBJ2-1, with D maybe TRBD1 (5 bases). The V gene lost 7 bases and the J gene lost 8 bases, with 12 bases spanning the gap. CDR1 is SEHNR and CDR2 is FQNEAQ in the germline V gene (reference sequence). The CDR3 runs to 12 residues. Looking up the rest from reference TRBV7-9 and TRBJ2-1 gives the full variable domain: DTGVSQNPRHKITKRGQNVTFRCDPISEHNRLYWYRQTLGQGPEFLTYFQNEAQLEKSRLLSDRFSAERPKGSFSTLEIQRTEQGDSAMYLCASKKGFDEQFFGPGTRLTVL.

The chain employs TRBV12-3 or TRBV12-4 and TRBJ2-7; tentative D call: TRBD2 (6 bases). V was trimmed by 4 bases and J by 5 bases, leaving 9 bases between them. The length of the CDR3 is 12 residues. The CDR3 nucleotides are TGTGCCAGCAGTTCGGGACTTGACGAGCAGTACTTC. This encodes CASSSGLDEQYF.

The genes are TRBV6-5 and TRBJ2-3, with a weak D call TRBD1 (6 bases). The V end lost 2 bases, the J end lost 4 bases, and 10 bases lay between the germline ends. The CDR3 runs to 14 residues. Germline-derived CDR1 and CDR2 are MNHEY and SVGAGI. The CDR3 DNA sequence: TGTGCCAGCAGTTACGACAGGTGGTCAGATACGCAGTATTTT. Translated: CASSYDRWSDTQYF.

As regards this clone: The sample holds other DNA sequences that translate to the same CDR3. The rearrangement uses TRBV19 and TRBJ1-1, with D possibly being TRBD1 (6 bases). V was cut by 5 bases and J by 1 base, with 14 bases left in between. This CDR3 has 15 residues. Germline V gene lookup returns CDR1 LNHDA and CDR2 SQIVND (reference sequence). The CDR3 loop reads CASSSPGHPNTEAFF. CDR3 nucleotides: TGTGCCAGTAGTTCCCCGGGACATCCGAACACTGAAGCTTTCTTT.

A single count supports this clone. This rearrangement joins TRBV27 to TRBJ1-6, with TRBD1 identical over 11 bases. J gave up 7 bases and V 10 bases, and 6 bases lay outside the gene matches. CDR3 length: 14 residues. The germline gives CDR1 MNHEY, CDR2 SMNVEV (reference sequence). The CDR3 DNA sequence: TGTGCCACAAAGCGGGACAGGGGGAATTCACCCCTCCACTTT. Translation gives CATKRDRGNSPLHF.

In its sample, this clone was seen once. The J gene is TRBJ2-1, the V gene TRBV9, with 7 bases matching TRBD2. The junction had 12 bases not matched to a gene; V was cut back by 4 bases and J by 2 bases. There are 17 residues in the CDR3. Per germline, CDR1 SGDLS and CDR2 YYNGEE. Written as DNA, the CDR3 is TGTGCCAGCAGCTCCCGACTATACAGCGGGACCTACAATGAGCAGTTCTTC. This encodes CASSSRLYSGTYNEQFF.

The V gene is TRBV4-1, the J gene TRBJ2-7; no clear D. The CDR3 consists of 13 residues. The germline CDR1 and CDR2 sequences are MGHRA and YSYEKL. Trimming removed 0 bases at V and 2 bases at J, with 5 bases between. The CDR3 DNA reads TGCGCCAGCAGCCAAGATGGGCCCTACGAGCAGTACTTC. Encoded protein: CASSQDGPYEQYF.

The chain carries TRBV5-1 and TRBJ2-1; TRBD2 aligns across 10 bases. The CDR3 extends over 15 amino acids. The trim removed 0 bases at V and 5 bases at J, leaving 2 bases unmatched. Germline V gene data show CDR1 as SGHRS and CDR2 as YFSETQ. The CDR3 loop is CASSLGLAGHNEQFF. In DNA, the CDR3 is TGCGCCAGCAGCTTGGGACTAGCGGGCCACAATGAGCAGTTCTTC.

In its sample, this clone was seen a few times. The chain uses TRBV7-9 and TRBJ2-3, with 7 positions matching TRBD1. From germline, CDR1 is SEHNR and CDR2 FQNEAQ (reference sequence). The V gene end was trimmed by 1 base and the J gene end by 1 base; junction bases not matched to a gene: 2. The CDR3 loop spans 15 amino acids. CDR3 DNA: TGTGCCAGCAGCTTAGTTAGGGGGCGCACAGATACGCAGTATTTT. It is translated as CASSLVRGRTDTQYF.

V gene TRBV24-1 combines with J gene TRBJ2-1, with 7 bases aligning to TRBD1. The CDR3 runs 15 residues. Germline loops: CDR1 KGHDR, CDR2 SFDVKD. J lost 0 bases, V lost 4 bases, and 2 bases had no gene match. This chain's CDR3 is CATSEGDSSYNEQFF. DNA for the CDR3: TGTGCCACCAGTGAAGGGGACAGCTCCTACAATGAGCAGTTCTTC.

This clone was observed a few times. This sample includes further DNA sequences coding for the same CDR3. J is TRBJ2-3 and V is TRBV3-1 (or the pseudogene TRBV3-2); maybe TRBD2 (6 bases). CDR1 and CDR2 (germline): LGHDT, YNNKEL (reference sequence). V dropped 0 bases and J dropped 4 bases, with 8 bases sitting between them. This CDR3 comprises 14 residues. Written as DNA, the CDR3 is TGTGCCAGCAGCCAAGAGGGGGGAGCAGATACGCAGTATTTT. Its protein product is CASSQEGGADTQYF.

The chain employs TRBV27 and TRBJ2-7, with a weak D call TRBD1 (7 bases). In germline, CDR1 is MNHEY, CDR2 SMNVEV (reference sequence). V gave up 6 bases and J gave up 4 bases, with 19 bases separating them. This CDR3 has 15 residues. CDR3 nucleotides: TGTGCCAGCAGCATAGACAGGGTGGGGGGTTACGAGCAGTACTTC. Protein product: CASSIDRVGGYEQYF.

In DNA, the CDR3 is TGTGCCAGCAGCCAAGACTACAATCAGCCCCAGCATTTT. Protein: CASSQDYNQPQHF. The V call is TRBV3-1 (or the pseudogene TRBV3-2), the J call TRBJ1-5; D is uncertain. Trimming left V 0 bases short and J 3 bases short, with 3 bases between. Germline lookup yields CDR1 LGHDT and CDR2 YNNKEL (reference sequence). The CDR3 extends over 13 amino acids.

This chain joins TRBV5-1 and TRBJ2-2, with 9 nucleotides matching TRBD2. The CDR3 consists of 16 residues. Unmatched junction bases numbered 6, after V lost 1 base and J lost 5 bases. The V gene's germline CDR1 is SGHRS and CDR2 YFSETQ. The CDR3 DNA reads TGCGCCAGCAGCTTGTTAGCGGGAGAAAAAACCGGGGAGCTGTTTTTT. Translating it yields CASSLLAGEKTGELFF.

This chain joins TRBV18 and TRBJ2-2; 12 bases match TRBD2. The trim removed 3 bases at V and 2 bases at J, leaving 4 bases unmatched. The CDR3 extends over 17 amino acids. In germline, CDR1 is KGHSH, CDR2 LQKENI. The CDR3 here is CASSPRGLAGNTGELFF. CDR3 DNA sequence: TGTGCCAGCTCACCTCGAGGACTAGCGGGAAACACCGGGGAGCTGTTTTTT.

The CDR3 protein is CASSYGTDTNEKLFF. Here the CDR3 DNA reads TGTGCCAGCAGTTACGGGACAGATACTAATGAAAAACTGTTTTTT. The V and J genes are TRBV6-5 and TRBJ1-4, with 7 bases aligning to TRBD1. V lost 2 bases, J lost 2 bases, and 2 bases stayed unmatched. Germline V gene data show CDR1 as MNHEY and CDR2 as SVGAGI. The CDR3 is 15 amino acids.